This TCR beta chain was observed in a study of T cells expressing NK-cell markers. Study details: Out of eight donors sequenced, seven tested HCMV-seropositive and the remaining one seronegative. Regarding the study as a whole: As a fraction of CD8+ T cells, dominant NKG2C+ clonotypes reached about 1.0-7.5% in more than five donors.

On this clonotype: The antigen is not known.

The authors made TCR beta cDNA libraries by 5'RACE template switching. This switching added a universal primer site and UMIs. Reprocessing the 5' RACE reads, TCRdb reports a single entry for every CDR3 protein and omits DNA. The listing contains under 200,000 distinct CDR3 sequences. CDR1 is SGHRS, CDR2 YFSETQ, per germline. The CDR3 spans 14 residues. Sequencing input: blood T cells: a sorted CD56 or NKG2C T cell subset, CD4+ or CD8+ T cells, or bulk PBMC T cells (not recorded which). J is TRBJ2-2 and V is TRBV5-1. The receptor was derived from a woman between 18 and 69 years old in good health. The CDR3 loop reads CASNKATNTGELFF.